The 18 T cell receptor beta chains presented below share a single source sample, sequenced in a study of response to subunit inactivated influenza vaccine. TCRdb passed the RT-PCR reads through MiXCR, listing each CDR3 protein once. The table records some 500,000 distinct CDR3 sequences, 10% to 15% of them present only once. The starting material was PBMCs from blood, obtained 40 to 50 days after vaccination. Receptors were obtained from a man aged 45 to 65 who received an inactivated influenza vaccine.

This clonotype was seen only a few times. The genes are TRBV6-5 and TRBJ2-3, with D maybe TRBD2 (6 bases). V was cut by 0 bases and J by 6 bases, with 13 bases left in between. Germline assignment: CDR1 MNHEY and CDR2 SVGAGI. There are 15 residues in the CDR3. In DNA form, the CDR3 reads TGTGCCAGCAGTTACTCGGGTGGGAGGTTTGATACGCAGTATTTT. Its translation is CASSYSGGRFDTQYF.

The CDR3, as DNA: TGTGCCACCAGCAGGAAAGAGACCCAGTACTTC. Protein sequence: CATSRKETQYF. This chain uses TRBV15 with TRBJ2-5; no clear D gene. The length of the CDR3 is 11 residues. The germline V and J ends were trimmed by 3 bases and 3 bases, with 2 bases remaining between them. Germline V gives CDR1 LNHNV, CDR2 YYDKDF (reference sequence).

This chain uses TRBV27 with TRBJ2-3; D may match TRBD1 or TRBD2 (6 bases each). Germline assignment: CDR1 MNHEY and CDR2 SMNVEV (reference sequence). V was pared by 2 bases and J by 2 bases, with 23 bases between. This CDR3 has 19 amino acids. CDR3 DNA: TGTGCCAGCAGTTTACGATCGAGAGGGGGGATGGGGGCCACAGATACGCAGTATTTT. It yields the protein CASSLRSRGGMGATDTQYF.

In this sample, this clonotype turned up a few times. CDR3: CASITPGNEQFF. The CDR3 nucleotides are TGTGCCAGCATAACCCCGGGAAATGAGCAGTTCTTC. The chain has TRBV28 and TRBJ2-1, with D maybe TRBD2 (5 bases). Trimming removed 7 bases from V and 7 bases from J, with 11 bases in between. The CDR3 loop spans 12 amino acids. Germline lookup yields CDR1 MDHEN and CDR2 SYDVKM.

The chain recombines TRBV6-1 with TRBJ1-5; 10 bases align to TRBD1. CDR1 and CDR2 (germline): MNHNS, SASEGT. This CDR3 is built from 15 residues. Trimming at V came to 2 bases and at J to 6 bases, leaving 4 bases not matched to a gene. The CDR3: CASSEFGTGAQPQHF. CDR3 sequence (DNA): TGTGCCAGCAGTGAATTTGGGACAGGGGCTCAGCCCCAGCATTTT.

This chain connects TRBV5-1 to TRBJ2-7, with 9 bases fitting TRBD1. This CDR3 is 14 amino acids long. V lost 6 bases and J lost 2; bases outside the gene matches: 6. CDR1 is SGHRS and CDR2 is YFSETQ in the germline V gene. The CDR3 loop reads CASTGGQGPYEQYF. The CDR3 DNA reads TGCGCCAGCACGGGGGGACAGGGTCCCTACGAGCAGTACTTC.

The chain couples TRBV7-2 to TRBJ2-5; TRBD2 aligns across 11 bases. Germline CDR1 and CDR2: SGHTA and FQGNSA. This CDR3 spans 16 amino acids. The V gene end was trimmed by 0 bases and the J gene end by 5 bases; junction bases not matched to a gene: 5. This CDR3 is CASSLAASGGIETQYF. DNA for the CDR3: TGTGCCAGCAGCTTAGCTGCTAGCGGGGGGATTGAGACCCAGTACTTC.

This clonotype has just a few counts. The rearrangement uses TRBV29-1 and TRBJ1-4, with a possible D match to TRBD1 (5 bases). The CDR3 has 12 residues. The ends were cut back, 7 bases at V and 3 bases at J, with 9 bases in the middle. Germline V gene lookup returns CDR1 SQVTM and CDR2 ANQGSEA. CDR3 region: CSAGGSNEKLFF. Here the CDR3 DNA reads TGCAGCGCTGGGGGGTCTAATGAAAAACTGTTTTTT.

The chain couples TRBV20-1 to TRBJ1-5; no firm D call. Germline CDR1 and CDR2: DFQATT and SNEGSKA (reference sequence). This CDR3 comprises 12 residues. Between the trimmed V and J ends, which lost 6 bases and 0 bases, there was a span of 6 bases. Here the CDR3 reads CSARFSNQPQHF. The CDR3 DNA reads TGCAGTGCCAGATTTAGCAATCAGCCCCAGCATTTT.

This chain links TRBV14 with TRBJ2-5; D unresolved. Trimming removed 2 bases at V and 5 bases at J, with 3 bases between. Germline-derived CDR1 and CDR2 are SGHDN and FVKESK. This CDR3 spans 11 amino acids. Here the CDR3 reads CASSQYETQYF. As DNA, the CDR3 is TGTGCCAGCAGCCAATACGAGACCCAGTACTTC.

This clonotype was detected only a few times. CDR3 DNA: TGTGCCAGCAGCCAAGAGGGACGCGGGATAAGGAGCCAGTACTTC. Translation gives CASSQEGRGIRSQYF. The chain has TRBV11-2 and TRBJ2-5; TRBD2 might be the D (6 bases). V was trimmed by 5 bases and J by 10 bases, leaving 23 bases between them. This CDR3 is built from 15 residues. Germline V gene lookup returns CDR1 SGHAT and CDR2 FQNNGV.

Written as DNA, the CDR3 is TGTGCCAGCAGTTACTCTGACAGGTTTGGATCACCCCTCCACTTT. The encoded protein is CASSYSDRFGSPLHF. This chain links TRBV6-5 with TRBJ1-6; D is perhaps TRBD1 (6 bases). Germline CDR1 MNHEY, CDR2 SVGAGI. Trimming shortened V by 0 bases and J by 10 bases, and 13 bases separated the two germline ends. This CDR3 has 15 amino acids.

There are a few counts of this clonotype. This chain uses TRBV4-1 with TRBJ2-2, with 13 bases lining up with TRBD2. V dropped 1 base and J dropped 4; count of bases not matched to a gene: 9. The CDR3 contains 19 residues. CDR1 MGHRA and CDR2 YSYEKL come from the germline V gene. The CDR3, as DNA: TGCGCCAGCAGCCAAGGACTAGCGGGGGGTCGAAAACCCACCGGGGAGCTGTTTTTT. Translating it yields CASSQGLAGGRKPTGELFF.

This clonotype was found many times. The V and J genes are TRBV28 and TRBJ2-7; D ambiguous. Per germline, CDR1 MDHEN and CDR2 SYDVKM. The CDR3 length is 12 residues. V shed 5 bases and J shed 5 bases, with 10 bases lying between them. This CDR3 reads CASSRPLNEQYF. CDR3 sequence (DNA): TGTGCCAGCAGTCGTCCACTTAACGAGCAGTACTTC.

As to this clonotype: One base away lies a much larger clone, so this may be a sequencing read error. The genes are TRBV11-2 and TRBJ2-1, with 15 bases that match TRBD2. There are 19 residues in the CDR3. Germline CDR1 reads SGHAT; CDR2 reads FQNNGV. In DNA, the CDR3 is TGTGCCAGCAGCTTAGTTAGGACTAGCGGGAGGGCCGTAGGTAATGAGCACTTCTTC. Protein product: CASSLVRTSGRAVGNEHFF.

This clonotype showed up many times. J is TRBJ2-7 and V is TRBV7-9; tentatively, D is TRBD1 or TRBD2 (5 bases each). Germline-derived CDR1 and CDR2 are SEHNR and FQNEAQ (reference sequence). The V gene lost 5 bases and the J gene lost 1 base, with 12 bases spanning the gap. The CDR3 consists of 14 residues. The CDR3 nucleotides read TGTGCCAGCAGCCCTCCGGGACGATCCTACGAGCAGTACTTC. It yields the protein CASSPPGRSYEQYF.

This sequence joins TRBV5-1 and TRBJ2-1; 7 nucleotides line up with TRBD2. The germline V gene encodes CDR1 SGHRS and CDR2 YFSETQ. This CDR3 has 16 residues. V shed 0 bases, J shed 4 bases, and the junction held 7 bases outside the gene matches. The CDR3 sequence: CASSLALGGGYNEQFF. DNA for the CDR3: TGCGCCAGCAGCTTGGCCTTGGGGGGGGGGTACAATGAGCAGTTCTTC.

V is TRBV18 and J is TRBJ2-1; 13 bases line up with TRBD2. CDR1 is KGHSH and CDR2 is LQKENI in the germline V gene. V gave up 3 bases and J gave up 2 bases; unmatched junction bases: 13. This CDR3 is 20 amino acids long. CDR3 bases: TGTGCCAGCTCACCCAAGACTAGCGGGAGGCCCGGAGGAGCCTACAATGAGCAGTTCTTC. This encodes CASSPKTSGRPGGAYNEQFF.